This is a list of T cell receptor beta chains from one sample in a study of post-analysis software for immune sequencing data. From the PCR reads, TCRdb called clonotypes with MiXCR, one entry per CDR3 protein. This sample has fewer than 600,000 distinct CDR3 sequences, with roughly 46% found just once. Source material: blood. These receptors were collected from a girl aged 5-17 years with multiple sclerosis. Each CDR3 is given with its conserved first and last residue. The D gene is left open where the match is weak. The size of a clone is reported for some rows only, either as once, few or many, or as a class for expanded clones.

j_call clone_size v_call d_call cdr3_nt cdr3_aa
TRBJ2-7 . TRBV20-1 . TGCAGTGCAACGACCCTCGAGCAGTACTTC CSATTLEQYF
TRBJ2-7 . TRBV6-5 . TGTGCCAGCAGAATAGCGGAGTTCTACGAGCAGTACTTC CASRIAEFYEQYF
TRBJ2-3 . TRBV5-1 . TGCGCCAGCAGCTTGGCCCAGCGGAGCACAGATACGCAGTATTTT CASSLAQRSTDTQYF
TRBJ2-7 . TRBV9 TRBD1 TGTGCCAGCGACACCGGGACAGGGGGATCATACGAGCAGTACTTC CASDTGTGGSYEQYF
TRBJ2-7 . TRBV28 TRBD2 TGTGCCAGCAGTTTATTCCTCCTAATCGATCTAGCGGGAGGCAAACCGACGACCTACGAGCAGTACTTC CASSLFLLIDLAGGKPTTYEQYF
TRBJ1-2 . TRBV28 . TGTGCCAGCAGTTTAGGTACAGGGTCGCGTGGTAACTATGGCTACACCTTC CASSLGTGSRGNYGYTF
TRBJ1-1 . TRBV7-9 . TGTGCCAGCAGCGGACAGACCAGGGTGGAGAACACTGAAGCTTTCTTT CASSGQTRVENTEAFF
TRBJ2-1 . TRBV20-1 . TGCAGTGCAGCTAGGTCCCAGTACAATGAGCAGTTCTTC CSAARSQYNEQFF
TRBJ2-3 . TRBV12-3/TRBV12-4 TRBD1 TGTGCCAGCAGTCTTCAACAGGGGATGAGAACAGATACGCAGTATTTT CASSLQQGMRTDTQYF
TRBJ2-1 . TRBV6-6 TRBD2 TGTGCCAGCAGTTCCCGGACTAGCGGGAGTTTAAACAATGAGCAGTTCTTC CASSSRTSGSLNNEQFF
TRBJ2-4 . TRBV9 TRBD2 TGTGCCAGCAGCGGAGTACCGGGACTAGTTAACATTCAGTACTTC CASSGVPGLVNIQYF
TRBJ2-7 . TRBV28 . TGTGCCAGCAGTTTTCAGGGAGACCCCGAGTACTTC CASSFQGDPEYF
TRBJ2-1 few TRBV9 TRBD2 TGTGCCAGCAGCCCGGGACTAGCGGGCCTATACAATGAGCAGTTCTTC CASSPGLAGLYNEQFF
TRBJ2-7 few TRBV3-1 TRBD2 TGTGCCAGCAGGCTAGCGGGAGCCTACGAGCAGTACTTC CASRLAGAYEQYF
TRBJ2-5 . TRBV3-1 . TGTGCCAGCAGCCATGGAAGGGGCAGTGGAGAGACCCAGTACTTC CASSHGRGSGETQYF
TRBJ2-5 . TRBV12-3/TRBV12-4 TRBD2 TGTGCCAGCAGGGGCCTATCGGGAGGGTTGGAGACCCAGTACTTC CASRGLSGGLETQYF
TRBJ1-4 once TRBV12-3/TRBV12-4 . TGTGCCAGCAGTTTAGCCCGAAGACGGTCCAATAATGAAAAACTGTTTTTT CASSLARRRSNNEKLFF
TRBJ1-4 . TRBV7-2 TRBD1 TGTGCCAGCAGCTTCCGGACAGGGACTAATGAAAAACTGTTTTTT CASSFRTGTNEKLFF
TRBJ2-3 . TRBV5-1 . TGCGCCAGCAGCTCGACACGCAAGGACAGTTTTCTCACAGATACGCAGTATTTT CASSSTRKDSFLTDTQYF
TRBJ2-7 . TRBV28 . TGTGCCAGCAGTGCCCCTCAAATCTACGAGCAGTACTTC CASSAPQIYEQYF
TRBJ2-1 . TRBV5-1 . TGCGCCAGCAGCTTGGACTCCCGGGGGGCGAGGAATGAGCAGTTCTTC CASSLDSRGARNEQFF
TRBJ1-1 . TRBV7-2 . TGTGCCAGCAGCTTAGCCTGGCTGAACACTGAAGCTTTCTTT CASSLAWLNTEAFF
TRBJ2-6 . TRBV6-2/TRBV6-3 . TGTGCCAGCAGCGCGTTCCAGGAGCTCCGGGCGAGCGTCCTGACTTTC CASSAFQELRASVLTF
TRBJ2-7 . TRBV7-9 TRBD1 TGTGCCAGCAGCCATACGACAGGGGGATACGAGCAGTACTTC CASSHTTGGYEQYF
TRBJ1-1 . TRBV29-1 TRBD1 TGCAGCACATCCGGGACAGGGCTCACTGAAGCTTTCTTT CSTSGTGLTEAFF
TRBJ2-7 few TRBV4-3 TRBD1 TGCGCCAGCAGCTATTTGACAGGGGCCAACTACGAGCAGTACTTC CASSYLTGANYEQYF
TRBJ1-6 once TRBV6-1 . TGTGCCAGCAGTGAAGCTTATTCACCCCTCCACTTT CASSEAYSPLHF
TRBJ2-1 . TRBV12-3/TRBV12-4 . TGTGCCAGCACCCTCAGTTGGGTGCGCGGGGATGAGCAGTTCTTC CASTLSWVRGDEQFF
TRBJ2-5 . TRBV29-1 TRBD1 TGCAGCGTTAGGACAGGGATGGAGACCCAGTACTTC CSVRTGMETQYF
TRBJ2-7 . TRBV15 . TGTGCCACCAGGAGCGCGGGCGGAGCTTACGAGCAGTACTTC CATRSAGGAYEQYF
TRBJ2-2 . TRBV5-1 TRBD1 TGCGCCAGCAGCTTGGGACAGGGGCCCGGGGAGCTGTTTTTT CASSLGQGPGELFF